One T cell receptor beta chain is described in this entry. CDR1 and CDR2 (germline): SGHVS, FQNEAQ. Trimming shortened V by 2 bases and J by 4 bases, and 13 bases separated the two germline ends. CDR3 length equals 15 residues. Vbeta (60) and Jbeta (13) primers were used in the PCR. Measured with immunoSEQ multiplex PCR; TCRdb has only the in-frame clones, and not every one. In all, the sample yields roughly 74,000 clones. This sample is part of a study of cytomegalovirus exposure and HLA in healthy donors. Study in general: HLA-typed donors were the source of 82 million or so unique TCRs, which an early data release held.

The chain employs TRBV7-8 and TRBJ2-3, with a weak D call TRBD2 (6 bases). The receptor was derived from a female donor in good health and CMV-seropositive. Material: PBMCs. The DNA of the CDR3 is TGTGCCAGCAGCTTATGGGTGCGGGGCTCAGATACGCAGTATTTT. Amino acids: CASSLWVRGSDTQYF. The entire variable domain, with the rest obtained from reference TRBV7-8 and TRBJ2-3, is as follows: GAGVSQSPRYKVAKRGQDVALRCDPISGHVSLFWYQQALGQGPEFLTYFQNEAQLDKSGLPSDRFFAERPEGSVSTLKIQRTQQEDSAVYLCASSLWVRGSDTQYFGPGTRLTVL.